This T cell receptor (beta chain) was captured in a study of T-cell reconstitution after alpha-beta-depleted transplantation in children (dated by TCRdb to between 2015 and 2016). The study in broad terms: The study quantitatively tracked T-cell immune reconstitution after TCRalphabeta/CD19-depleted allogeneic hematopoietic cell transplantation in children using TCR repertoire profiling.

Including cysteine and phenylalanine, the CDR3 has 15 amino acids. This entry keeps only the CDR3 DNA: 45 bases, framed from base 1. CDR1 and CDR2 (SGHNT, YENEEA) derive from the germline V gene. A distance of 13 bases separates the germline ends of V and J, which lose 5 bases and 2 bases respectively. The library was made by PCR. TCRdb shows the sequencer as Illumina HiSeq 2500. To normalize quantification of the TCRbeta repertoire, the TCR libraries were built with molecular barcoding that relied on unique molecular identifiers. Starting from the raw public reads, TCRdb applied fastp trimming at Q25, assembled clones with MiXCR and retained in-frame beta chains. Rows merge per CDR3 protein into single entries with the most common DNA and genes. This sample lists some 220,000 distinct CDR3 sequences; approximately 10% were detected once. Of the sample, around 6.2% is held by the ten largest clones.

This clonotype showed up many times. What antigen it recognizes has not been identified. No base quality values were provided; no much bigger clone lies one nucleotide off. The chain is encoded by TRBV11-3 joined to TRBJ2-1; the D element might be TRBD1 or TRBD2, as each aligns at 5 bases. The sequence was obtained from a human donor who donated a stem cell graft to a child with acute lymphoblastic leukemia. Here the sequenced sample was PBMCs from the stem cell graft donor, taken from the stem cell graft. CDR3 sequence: CASSLLGAAYNEQFF. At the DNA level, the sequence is TGTGCCAGCAGCCTACTAGGGGCAGCCTACAATGAGCAGTTCTTC.